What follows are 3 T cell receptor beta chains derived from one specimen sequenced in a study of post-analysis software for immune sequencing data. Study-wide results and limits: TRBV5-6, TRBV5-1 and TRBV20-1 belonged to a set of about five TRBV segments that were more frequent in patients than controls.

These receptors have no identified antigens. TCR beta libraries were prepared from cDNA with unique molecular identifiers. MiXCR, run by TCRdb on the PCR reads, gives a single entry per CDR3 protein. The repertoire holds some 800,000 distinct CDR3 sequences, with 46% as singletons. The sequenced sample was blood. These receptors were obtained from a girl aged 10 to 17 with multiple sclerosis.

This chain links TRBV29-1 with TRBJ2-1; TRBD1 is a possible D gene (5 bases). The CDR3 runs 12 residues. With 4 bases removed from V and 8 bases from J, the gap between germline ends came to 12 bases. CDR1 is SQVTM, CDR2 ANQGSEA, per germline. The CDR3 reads CSVADTFDEQFF. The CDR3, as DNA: TGCAGCGTTGCGGACACTTTCGATGAGCAGTTCTTC.

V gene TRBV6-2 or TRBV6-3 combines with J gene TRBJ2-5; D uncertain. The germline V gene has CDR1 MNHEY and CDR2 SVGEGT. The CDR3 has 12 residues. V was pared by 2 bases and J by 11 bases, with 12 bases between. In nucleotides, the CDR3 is TGTGCCAGCAGTTACCTTTACAATGAGCAGTACTTC. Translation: CASSYLYNEQYF.

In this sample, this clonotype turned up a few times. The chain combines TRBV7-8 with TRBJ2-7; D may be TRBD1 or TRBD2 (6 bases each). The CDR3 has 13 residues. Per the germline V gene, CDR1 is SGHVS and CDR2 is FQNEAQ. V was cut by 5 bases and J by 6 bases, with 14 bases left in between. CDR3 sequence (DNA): TGTGCCAGCAGCCCCGGGGGCCCCTCCGAGCAGTACTTC. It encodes CASSPGGPSEQYF.